In its sample, the clone carrying this TCR beta chain was seen a few times. Its specificity is not known. This sample was taken from a study of cytomegalovirus exposure and HLA in healthy donors. In the PCR, 60 Vbeta and 13 Jbeta primers were used. Here immunoSEQ multiplex PCR was the method, and the copy in TCRdb shows in-frame clones only, minus some. The sample has under 150,000 clones, 70% to 85% seen once. Regarding the study as a whole: Earlier results showed most TCR beta V segments being productive about 87% or about 30% of the time. Accurate predictions that matched the HLA-A and HLA-B alleles of most subjects were reportedly made from TCR beta sequences. The study designated 150 or so TCR beta chains cytomegalovirus-associated. Later work associated over 15,000 TCR beta sequences with HLA alleles at 0.05 false discovery rate.

This sequence was found in a boy between 2 and 10 years old in good health and CMV-seronegative. Sequenced material: PBMCs.

This CDR3 is CASSYSGRGYNEQFF. In nucleotides, the CDR3 is TGTGCCAGTAGTTATAGCGGGAGAGGGTACAATGAGCAGTTCTTC. The chain recombines TRBV19 with TRBJ2-1, with 9 bases matching TRBD2. The ends lost 5 bases at V and 4 bases at J; junction bases unmatched: 6. This CDR3 spans 15 amino acids. The germline V gene encodes CDR1 LNHDA and CDR2 SQIVND (reference sequence). Full variable domain (rest looked up from reference TRBV19 and TRBJ2-1): DGGITQSPKYLFRKEGQNVTLSCEQNLNHDAMYWYRQDPGQGLRLIYYSQIVNDFQKGDIAEGYSVSREKKESFPLTVTSAQKNPTAFYLCASSYSGRGYNEQFFGPGTRLTVL.